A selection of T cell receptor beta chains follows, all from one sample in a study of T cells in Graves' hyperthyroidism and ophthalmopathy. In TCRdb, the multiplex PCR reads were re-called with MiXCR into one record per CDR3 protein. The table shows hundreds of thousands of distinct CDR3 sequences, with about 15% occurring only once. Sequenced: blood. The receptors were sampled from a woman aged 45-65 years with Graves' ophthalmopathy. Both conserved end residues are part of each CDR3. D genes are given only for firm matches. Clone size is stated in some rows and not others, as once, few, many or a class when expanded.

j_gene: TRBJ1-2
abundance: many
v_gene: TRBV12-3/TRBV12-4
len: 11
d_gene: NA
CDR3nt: TGTGCCAGCAGTTCCTACTATGGCTACACCTTC
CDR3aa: CASSSYYGYTF

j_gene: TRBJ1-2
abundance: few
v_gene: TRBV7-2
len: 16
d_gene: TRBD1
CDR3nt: TGTGCCAGCAGCTTCCCTAATACAGGGGGCTCTTATGGCTACACCTTC
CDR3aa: CASSFPNTGGSYGYTF

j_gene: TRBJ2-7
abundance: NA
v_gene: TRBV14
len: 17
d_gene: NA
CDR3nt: TGTGCCAGCAGCCAAGATCAGCCTAGCCGAATCGACTACGAGCAGTACTTC
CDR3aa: CASSQDQPSRIDYEQYF

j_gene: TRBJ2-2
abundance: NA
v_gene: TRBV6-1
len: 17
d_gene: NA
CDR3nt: TGTGCCAGCAGTTACCAGCGCTCATACCCCCTCACCGGGGAGCTGTTTTTT
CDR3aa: CASSYQRSYPLTGELFF

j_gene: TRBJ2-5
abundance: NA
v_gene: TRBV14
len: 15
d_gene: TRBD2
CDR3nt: TGTGCCAGCAGCCAAGGGGGACTAGATTCGGCGACCCAGTACTTC
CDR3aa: CASSQGGLDSATQYF

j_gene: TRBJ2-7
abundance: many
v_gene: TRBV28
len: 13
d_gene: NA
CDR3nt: TGTGCCAGCAGTTTCAGGGGCTACTACGAGCAGTACTTC
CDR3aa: CASSFRGYYEQYF

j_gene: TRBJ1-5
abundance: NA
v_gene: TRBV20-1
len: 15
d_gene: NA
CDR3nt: TGCAGTGCTAGAGATTTCCGGACAGCCAATCAGCCCCAGCATTTT
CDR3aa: CSARDFRTANQPQHF

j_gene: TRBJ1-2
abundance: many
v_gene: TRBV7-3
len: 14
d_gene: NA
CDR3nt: TGTGCCAGCAGCTTAACTGGCGGGGGGAATGGCTACACCTTC
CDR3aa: CASSLTGGGNGYTF

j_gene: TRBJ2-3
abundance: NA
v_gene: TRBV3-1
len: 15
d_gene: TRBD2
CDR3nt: TGTGCCAGCAGACCACGAGCGGGGGGCGCCGATACGCAGTATTTT
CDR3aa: CASRPRAGGADTQYF

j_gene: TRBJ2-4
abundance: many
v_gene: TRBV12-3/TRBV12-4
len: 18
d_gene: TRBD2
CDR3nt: TGTGCCAGCACCCACCTGCGGGAGGGCCTAGTGGCCAAAAACATTCAGTACTTC
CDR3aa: CASTHLREGLVAKNIQYF

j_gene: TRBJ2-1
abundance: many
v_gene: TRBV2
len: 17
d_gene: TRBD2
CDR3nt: TGTGCCAGCAGTGAAGCGCTTGGGCGGGAGGTGCACAATGAGCAGTTCTTC
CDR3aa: CASSEALGREVHNEQFF

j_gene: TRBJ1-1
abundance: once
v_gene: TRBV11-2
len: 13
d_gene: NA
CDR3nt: TGTGCCAGCAACCCATCGTCCGGACCCAAAGCTTTCTTT
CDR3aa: CASNPSSGPKAFF

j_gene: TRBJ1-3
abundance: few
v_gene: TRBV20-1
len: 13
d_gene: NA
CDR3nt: TGCAGTGCTAGAGGAGGGAGTGGAAACACCATATATTTT
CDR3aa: CSARGGSGNTIYF

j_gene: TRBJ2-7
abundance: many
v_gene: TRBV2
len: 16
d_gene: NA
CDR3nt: TGTGCCAGCAGTGAGGGGGGCGCGGATTTGATATACGAGCAGTACTTC
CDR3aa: CASSEGGADLIYEQYF

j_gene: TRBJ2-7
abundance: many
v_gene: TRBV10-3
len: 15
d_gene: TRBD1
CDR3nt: TGTGCCATCACCCCCACAACAGGGGAAACCTACGAGCAGTACTTC
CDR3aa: CAITPTTGETYEQYF

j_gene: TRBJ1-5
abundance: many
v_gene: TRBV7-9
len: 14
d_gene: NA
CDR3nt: TGTGCCAGCAGCGGACTTAATAGCAATCAGCCCCAGCATTTT
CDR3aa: CASSGLNSNQPQHF

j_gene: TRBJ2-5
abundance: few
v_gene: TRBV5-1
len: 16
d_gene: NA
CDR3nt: TGCGCCAGCAGCTTGGTTGGCGGGACCCAGCAAGAGACCCAGTACTTC
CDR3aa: CASSLVGGTQQETQYF

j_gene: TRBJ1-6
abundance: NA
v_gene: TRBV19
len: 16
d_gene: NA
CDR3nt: TGTGCCAGTAGTACTCCAGGCGGTTCCTATAATTCACCCCTCCACTTT
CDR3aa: CASSTPGGSYNSPLHF

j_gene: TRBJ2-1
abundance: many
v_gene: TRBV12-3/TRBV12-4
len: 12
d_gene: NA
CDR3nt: TGTGCCAGCAGAGGCGGATACAATGAGCAGTTCTTC
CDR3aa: CASRGGYNEQFF

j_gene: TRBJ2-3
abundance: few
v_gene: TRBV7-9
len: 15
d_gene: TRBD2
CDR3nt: TGTGCCAGCAGCTCACTAGCGCAAAGCACAGATACGCAGTATTTT
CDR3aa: CASSSLAQSTDTQYF

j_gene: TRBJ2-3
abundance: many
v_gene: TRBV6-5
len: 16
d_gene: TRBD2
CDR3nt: TGTGCCAGCAGTTACAGTAGCGGGGCCCTCACAGATACGCAGTATTTT
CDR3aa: CASSYSSGALTDTQYF

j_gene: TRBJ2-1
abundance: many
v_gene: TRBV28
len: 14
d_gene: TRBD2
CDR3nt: TGTGCCAGCAGCCGAAGGACTAGCGGGAATGAGCAGTTCTTC
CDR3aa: CASSRRTSGNEQFF

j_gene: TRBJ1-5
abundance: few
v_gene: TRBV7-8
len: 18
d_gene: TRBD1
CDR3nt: TGTGCCAGCAGCCTAAAACCGCCCCGGGACAGCACTAATCAGCCCCAGCATTTT
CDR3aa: CASSLKPPRDSTNQPQHF

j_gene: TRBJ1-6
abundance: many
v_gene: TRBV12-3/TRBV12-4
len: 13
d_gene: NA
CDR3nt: TGTGCCAGCAGTCAGGACCCGGGATCACCCCTCCACTTT
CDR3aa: CASSQDPGSPLHF

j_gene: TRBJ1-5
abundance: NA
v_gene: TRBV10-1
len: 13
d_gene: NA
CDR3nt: TGCGCCAGCAGTGAGACGATTCGAAGTCCCCAGCATTTT
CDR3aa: CASSETIRSPQHF

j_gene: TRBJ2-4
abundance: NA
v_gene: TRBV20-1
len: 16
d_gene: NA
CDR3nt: TGCAGTGCTAGATACAGGAGACTTCTAGCCAAAAACATTCAGTACTTC
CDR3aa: CSARYRRLLAKNIQYF

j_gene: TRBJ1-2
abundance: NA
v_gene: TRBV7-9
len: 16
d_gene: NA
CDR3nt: TGTGCCAGCAGCTCCGATATGAGGGGAAATCGCTATGGCTACACCTTC
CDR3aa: CASSSDMRGNRYGYTF

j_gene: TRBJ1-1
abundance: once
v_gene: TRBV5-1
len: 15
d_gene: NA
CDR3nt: TGCGCCAGCACCCCCCGGGGGGACGGGGGCACTGAAGCTTTCTTT
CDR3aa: CASTPRGDGGTEAFF

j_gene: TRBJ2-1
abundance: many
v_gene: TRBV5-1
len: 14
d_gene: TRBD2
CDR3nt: TGCGCCAGCAGCTTCACTAGCGGGACATATGAGCAGTTCTTC
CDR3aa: CASSFTSGTYEQFF

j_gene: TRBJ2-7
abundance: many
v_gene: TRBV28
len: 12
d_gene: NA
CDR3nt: TGTGCCAGCACTGGGGGTGGGGACGAGCAGTACTTC
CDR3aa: CASTGGGDEQYF

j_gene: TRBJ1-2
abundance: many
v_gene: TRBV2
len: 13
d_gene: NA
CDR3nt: TGTGCCAGCAGTTACGAAGGGAACTATGGCTACACCTTC
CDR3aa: CASSYEGNYGYTF

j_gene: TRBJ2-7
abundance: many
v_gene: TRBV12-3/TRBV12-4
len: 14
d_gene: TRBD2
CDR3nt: TGTGCCAGCACCCGTAGCGGGAGGGCCGGTGAGCAGTACTTC
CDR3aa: CASTRSGRAGEQYF

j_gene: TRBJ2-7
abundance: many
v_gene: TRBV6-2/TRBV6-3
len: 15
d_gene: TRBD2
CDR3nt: TGTGCCAGCGGAAGCCCGGGGACTAGGAACTACGAGCAGTACTTC
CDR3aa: CASGSPGTRNYEQYF

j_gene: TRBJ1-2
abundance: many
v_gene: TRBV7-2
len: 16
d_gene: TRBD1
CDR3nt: TGTGCCAGCAGCTTTAAAGGGACAGGGGGCACGGGGGGCTACACCTTC
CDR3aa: CASSFKGTGGTGGYTF

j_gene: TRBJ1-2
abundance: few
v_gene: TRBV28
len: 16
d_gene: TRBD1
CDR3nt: TGTGCCAGCAGGAAGGTCGCCCGGGACAGGGTTAATGGCTACACCTTC
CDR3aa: CASRKVARDRVNGYTF

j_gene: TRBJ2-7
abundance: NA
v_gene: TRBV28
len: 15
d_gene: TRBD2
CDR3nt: TGTGCCAGCAGTTTAATGGGTGCGGGGGCCTACGAGCAGTACTTC
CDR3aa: CASSLMGAGAYEQYF